This T cell receptor (beta chain) emerged from a study of shared clonotypes between healthy human individuals. The CDR3 is 13 amino acids. Germline assignment: CDR1 SGHNT and CDR2 YYREEE (reference sequence). With 0 bases removed from V and 4 bases from J, the gap between germline ends came to 4 bases. Negatively enriched CD4+ T cells were divided by CD45RA into naive and memory. As for this clone: What it binds is unknown.

Regarding the study as a whole: Clonotype sharing among the donors was expected to vary with sequencing depth.

This table comes from immunoSEQ multiplex PCR, and its TCRdb copy is limited to in-frame clones, with some not included. Altogether under 1,100,000 clones are present, more than 60% being singletons, with the ten largest covering roughly 1.5%. The TCR was taken from a young man in good health. The chain combines TRBV5-4 with TRBJ1-4; D gene unclear. The sample taken for sequencing was memory CD4+ T cells sorted from blood. Subset in this sample: CD45RA-negative fraction. The CDR3 reads CASSLVFNEKLFF. CDR3 nucleotides: TGTGCCAGCAGCTTGGTATTTAATGAAAAACTGTTTTTT.